This T cell receptor beta chain stems from a study of response to subunit inactivated influenza vaccine. A note on this clonotype: Its antigen is unknown.

TCRdb ran MiXCR on the RT-PCR reads and lists one entry per CDR3 protein. The repertoire consists of fewer than 650,000 distinct CDR3 sequences, with 10% to 15% occurring once and the leading ten covering about an eighth. The CDR3 runs to 17 residues. Germline lookup yields CDR1 SGHRS and CDR2 YFSETQ. V shed 6 bases and J 7 bases; nucleotides not matched to a gene: 16. Whole-study results and caveats: It was the authors' suggestion that each seasonal influenza vaccination recruits few new T cells.

Sample: PBMCs from blood, taken more than 35 days after vaccination. The origin of this receptor is a man aged 50 to 60 who received an inactivated influenza vaccine. This chain links TRBV5-1 with TRBJ2-5; 12 nucleotides agree with TRBD1. This CDR3 reads CASKSVAWDRGPRTQYF. The CDR3 DNA is TGCGCCAGCAAATCCGTGGCTTGGGACAGGGGGCCACGGACCCAGTACTTC.